This TCR beta chain was retrieved from a study of beta chain features in type 1 diabetes. General study findings and limits: People with Type 1 diabetes carried modestly yet significantly shorter TCRB CDR3s in all four CD4+ subsets.

cDNA synthesis used the whole RNA isolate, giving expressed TCRB sequences. Data came from immunoSEQ multiplex PCR; TCRdb stores just in-frame clones and leaves some out. The sample lists some 330,000 clones, roughly 12% seen once, with about 0.01% in the top ten. A remark on this clone: As yet, its antigen is unknown.

V was pared by 4 bases and J by 0 bases, with 6 bases of the junction left unmatched. Germline V CDR1 and CDR2: SGHNT, YYREEE (reference sequence). The CDR3 sequence is 15 residues long. Sequences were obtained from naive CD4+ T cells from blood. This chain joins TRBV5-4 and TRBJ1-1; TRBD1 agrees at 7 bases. This receptor was obtained from a woman between 18 and 29 years old with type 1 diabetes. The DNA for the CDR3 is TGTGCCAGCAGCGGAACAGGGGTCGTGAACACTGAAGCTTTCTTT. Its translation is CASSGTGVVNTEAFF.